The 15 T cell receptor beta chains reported below all come from one sample, sequenced in a study of regulatory T cells in long-lasting Graves disease. Stated time point: newly diagnosed GD, antithyroid drugs for less than 3 months. There was RNA extracted from PBMCs, and the TCR library was made from it. To make TCR beta libraries, researchers used iRepertoire HTBI primers and Arm-PCR of CDR3 regions. TCRdb called the multiplex PCR reads again in MiXCR, with one record for every CDR3 protein. The table records some 500,000 distinct CDR3 sequences, about 16% of them present only once. These sequences were also reported in another study, on T cells in Graves' hyperthyroidism and ophthalmopathy.

The sequencing used peripheral blood mononuclear cells (PBMCs), collected at new diagnosis, from a patient treated with antithyroid drugs. These receptors were collected from a woman aged 40-65 years with Graves disease.

The chain links TRBV19 to TRBJ1-3; perhaps TRBD1 as D (5 bases). Germline values: CDR1 LNHDA, CDR2 SQIVND (reference sequence). Deletions cut 4 bases from V and 0 bases from J, with 16 bases between. The CDR3 sequence is 17 residues long. The CDR3 loop is CASSNRDHSLSGNTIYF. DNA for the CDR3: TGTGCCAGTAGTAACCGGGACCATTCACTCTCTGGAAACACCATATATTTT.

This clonotype was observed a few times. This chain joins TRBV10-3 and TRBJ1-4; D unclear. The length of the CDR3 is 13 residues. Looked up from germline, CDR1 is ENHRY and CDR2 is SYGVKD. V lost 7 bases and J 7 bases, leaving 13 bases between the germline ends. The CDR3 coding sequence is TGTGCCATCAAAAGGCGTATGGGTGAAAAACTGTTTTTT. Its translation is CAIKRRMGEKLFF.

This clonotype appeared a few times. The chain links TRBV6-5 to TRBJ2-1; 10 bases match TRBD2. Looked up from germline, CDR1 is MNHEY and CDR2 is SVGAGI. Trimming cost V 0 bases and J 5 bases; bases outside gene matches: 7. The CDR3 runs 17 residues. Here the CDR3 reads CASSYSGLAVKNNEQFF. The CDR3 DNA follows: TGTGCCAGCAGTTACTCAGGACTAGCGGTGAAAAACAATGAGCAGTTCTTC.

The rearrangement uses TRBV6-1 and TRBJ2-7; 9 bases match TRBD1. Losses at the gene ends were 6 bases for V and 0 bases for J; bases not matched to a gene: 15. CDR3 length: 18 amino acids. Germline CDR1 and CDR2: MNHNS and SASEGT. The CDR3 loop is CASSQTFPTGGSSYEQYF. The CDR3, as DNA: TGTGCCAGCAGCCAGACCTTCCCGACAGGGGGAAGCTCCTACGAGCAGTACTTC.

This clonotype has ten or more counts. The chain couples TRBV7-2 to TRBJ2-4; D is perhaps TRBD2 (5 bases). The germline V gene encodes CDR1 SGHTA and CDR2 FQGNSA. This CDR3 spans 15 amino acids. V lost 4 bases and J lost 0, with 10 bases in between. CDR3 in amino acids: CASSSEDRAKNIQYF. Written as DNA, the CDR3 is TGTGCCAGCAGCTCGGAGGACCGAGCCAAAAACATTCAGTACTTC.

This clonotype has only a few counts. The rearrangement joins TRBV15 to TRBJ2-1; either TRBD1 or TRBD2 may fit D (5 bases each). Germline V gene lookup returns CDR1 LNHNV and CDR2 YYDKDF (reference sequence). There are 15 residues in the CDR3. Trimming took off 8 bases at V and 0 bases at J, with 14 bases between the two ends. The DNA of the CDR3 is TGTGCCACCGGGACGGACCGGAGCTCCTACAATGAGCAGTTCTTC. Its translation: CATGTDRSSYNEQFF.

The rearrangement joins TRBV29-1 to TRBJ2-2, with TRBD1 identical over 9 bases. Germline CDR1 and CDR2: SQVTM and ANQGSEA. Unmatched junction bases numbered 4, after V lost 0 bases and J lost 8 bases. This CDR3 region has 14 residues. This CDR3 reads CSVEEKTGGGELFF. The CDR3 DNA reads TGCAGCGTTGAAGAAAAGACAGGGGGGGGGGAGCTGTTTTTT.

This clonotype was counted between two and nine times. V and J are TRBV29-1 and TRBJ1-2; 9 nucleotides match TRBD1. The ends lost 5 bases at V and 7 bases at J; junction bases unmatched: 2. The germline V gene encodes CDR1 SQVTM and CDR2 ANQGSEA. The CDR3 is made up of 11 amino acids. For the CDR3, the DNA is TGCAGCGTTTCGGACAGGGGTGGCTACACCTTC. Translated, it gives CSVSDRGGYTF.

This clonotype has more than one count but fewer than ten. The gene calls are TRBV5-6 and TRBJ2-3; no clear D gene. Trimming took 4 bases from V and 5 from J, leaving 14 bases between them. Looked up from germline, CDR1 is SGHDT and CDR2 is YYEEEE. The CDR3 consists of 14 residues. The CDR3 bases are TGTGCCAGCAGCGAGATGCCATTGGGAGATACGCAGTATTTT. Translation: CASSEMPLGDTQYF.

This clonotype was seen at least ten times. V is TRBV2 and J is TRBJ2-1, with D tentatively TRBD1 or TRBD2 (5 bases each). The length of the CDR3 is 12 residues. The V gene lost 7 bases and the J gene lost 5 bases, with 9 bases spanning the gap. Per germline, CDR1 SNHLY and CDR2 FYNNEI. The CDR3 spells CASNQGDNEQFF. The DNA of the CDR3 is TGTGCCAGCAATCAGGGAGACAATGAGCAGTTCTTC.

This clonotype showed up many times. CDR3 bases: TGTGCCAGCAGCCCGGGACAGGACCCCTACGAGCAGTACTTC. Translation: CASSPGQDPYEQYF. The chain uses TRBV28 and TRBJ2-7, with TRBD1 matching 8 bases. This CDR3 comprises 14 residues. Unmatched junction bases numbered 6, after V lost 6 bases and J lost 2 bases. Per the germline V gene, CDR1 is MDHEN and CDR2 is SYDVKM.

There are many counts of this clonotype. V is TRBV28 and J is TRBJ1-4, with unresolved D. V was cut by 6 bases and J by 0 bases, with 14 bases left in between. Looked up from germline, CDR1 is MDHEN and CDR2 is SYDVKM. The CDR3 is 16 amino acids. CDR3 loop: CASRPPLDATNEKLFF. The CDR3 coding sequence is TGTGCCAGCAGACCACCCCTCGACGCAACTAATGAAAAACTGTTTTTT.

This clonotype was recorded many times. This chain links TRBV7-2 with TRBJ1-5, with D uncertain. Trimming left V 5 bases short and J 6 bases short, with 20 bases between. CDR3 length: 16 amino acids. Germline CDR1 is SGHTA and CDR2 is FQGNSA. The CDR3 DNA follows: TGTGCCAGCAGCCCCGACCGAGGAGGCCCGGGTCAGCCCCAGCATTTT. Its translation is CASSPDRGGPGQPQHF.

This clonotype was counted many times. The chain employs TRBV5-5 and TRBJ1-1; D might be TRBD1 (5 bases). This CDR3 contains 15 residues. The V gene lost 1 base and the J gene lost 5 bases, with 15 bases spanning the gap. The germline V gene has CDR1 SGHKS and CDR2 YYEKEE (reference sequence). CDR3 loop: CASSLNKGRGTEAFF. The CDR3 DNA follows: TGTGCCAGCAGCTTGAATAAGGGGAGGGGAACTGAAGCTTTCTTT.

The chain joins TRBV11-3 to TRBJ2-2; no definite D call. The CDR3 has 12 residues. Germline V CDR1 and CDR2: SGHNT, YENEEA. V dropped 5 bases and J dropped 7 bases, with 8 bases sitting between them. The CDR3 DNA reads as TGTGCCAGCAGCCGCTACGGCGGGGAGCTGTTTTTT. It encodes CASSRYGGELFF.